The next 31 T cell receptor beta chains were all read from a single sample in a study of blood T cells in healthy people across ages. Alongside a J-beta primer mix, a sample-barcoded 5' primer served in a second PCR lasting 7 to 11 cycles. TCRdb used MiXCR to reprocess the 5' RACE reads, holding one entry per CDR3 protein. The table includes 1.5 million or so distinct CDR3 sequences, around two fifths detected once. Sample: blood. The source of these receptors is a woman aged 18-30 years in good health.

The table lists this clonotype with a few counts. The chain couples TRBV2 to TRBJ2-7; 7 nucleotides agree with TRBD1. The CDR3 is made up of 15 amino acids. Trimming removed 9 bases from V and 0 bases from J; junction bases left unmatched: 11. CDR1 is SNHLY, CDR2 FYNNEI, per germline. The CDR3 region has the DNA TGTGCCAGAAAGGATCCGGGACAGCGCTCCTACGAGCAGTACTTC. This encodes CARKDPGQRSYEQYF.

The chain uses TRBV6-6 and TRBJ2-1; 7 bases are shared with TRBD1. The germline CDR1 and CDR2 sequences are MNHNY and SVGAGI (reference sequence). The CDR3 sequence is 16 residues long. V gave up 8 bases and J gave up 0 bases; unmatched junction bases: 10. CDR3 bases: TGTGCCAGCGCTTCCCGGGGACAGAGCTCCTACAATGAGCAGTTCTTC. Translation: CASASRGQSSYNEQFF.

This clonotype came up a few times. CDR3 sequence reads: CASSLEAGVAKNIQYF. The CDR3 DNA sequence: TGTGCCAGCAGTTTAGAGGCAGGGGTGGCCAAAAACATTCAGTACTTC. This chain joins TRBV12-3 or TRBV12-4 and TRBJ2-4; a weak D match, TRBD1 (6 bases). This CDR3 has 16 amino acids. Trimming pared 1 base from V and 1 base from J, leaving 11 bases between.

This chain connects TRBV27 to TRBJ2-1; D unresolved. V lost 6 bases and J 2 bases, leaving 8 bases between the germline ends. The CDR3 is 13 residues long. Germline V gives CDR1 MNHEY, CDR2 SMNVEV (reference sequence). The chain's CDR3 is CASSRPAYNEQFF. The CDR3 DNA is TGTGCCAGCAGCAGACCTGCCTACAATGAGCAGTTCTTC.

This clonotype was seen a few times. V and J are TRBV29-1 and TRBJ2-7; 7 nucleotides line up with TRBD2. CDR1 and CDR2 from the germline V gene are SQVTM and ANQGSEA. This CDR3 spans 13 amino acids. With V trimmed by 2 bases and J by 0 bases, 1 base remained unmatched. The CDR3 sequence: CSVEPGGSYEQYF. In nucleotides, the CDR3 is TGCAGCGTTGAACCGGGGGGCTCCTACGAGCAGTACTTC.

Only a few counts were recorded for this clonotype. The chain uses TRBV7-2 and TRBJ2-7; 9 nucleotides match TRBD1. The J segment lost 4 bases and the V segment lost 4 bases, leaving 5 bases of the junction unmatched. Germline values: CDR1 SGHTA, CDR2 FQGNSA. This CDR3 spans 14 amino acids. The CDR3 here is CASSWTGAEYEQYF. The CDR3 DNA reads TGTGCCAGCAGCTGGACAGGGGCCGAGTACGAGCAGTACTTC.

This clonotype was observed a few times. The CDR3 DNA reads as TGCGCCAGCAGCCAAGTAAGGGGCAGGGGTAATCAGCCCCAGCATTTT. This encodes CASSQVRGRGNQPQHF. V gene TRBV4-1 combines with J gene TRBJ1-5, with D possibly matching TRBD1 (6 bases). CDR1 and CDR2 from the germline V gene are MGHRA and YSYEKL. The CDR3 contains 16 residues. V lost 1 base and J 4 bases, leaving 14 bases between the germline ends.

This clonotype showed up just a few times. The chain carries TRBV9 and TRBJ2-6; no clear D. The CDR3 runs to 13 residues. V was shortened by 8 bases and J by 0 bases, with 6 bases between the two germline ends. From germline, CDR1 is SGDLS and CDR2 YYNGEE. The DNA for the CDR3 is TGTGCCAGTGGTTACTCTGGGGCCAACGTCCTGACTTTC. This sequence encodes CASGYSGANVLTF.

The chain combines TRBV7-2 with TRBJ2-1, with TRBD2 matching over 12 bases. V trimming: 1 base; J trimming: 7 bases; junction bases outside the gene matches: 14. The CDR3 is 19 amino acids. The germline V gene encodes CDR1 SGHTA and CDR2 FQGNSA. The CDR3 DNA reads as TGTGCCAGCAGCTTAGTGCTAGCGGGAGGGCAGGTCTTGAAGAATGAGCAGTTCTTC. Its translation is CASSLVLAGGQVLKNEQFF.

This chain joins TRBV12-3 or TRBV12-4 and TRBJ1-1; D call uncertain. CDR3 length: 15 residues. The V end lost 5 bases, the J end lost 4 bases, and 17 bases lay between the germline ends. The CDR3 sequence: CASSPIHGVGTEAFF. The CDR3 nucleotides read TGTGCCAGCAGTCCTATCCACGGGGTGGGCACTGAAGCTTTCTTT.

The V gene is TRBV12-3 or TRBV12-4, the J gene TRBJ1-1, with D perhaps TRBD1 (5 bases). The V gene lost 5 bases and the J gene lost 8 bases, with 15 bases spanning the gap. This CDR3 comprises 13 residues. Written as DNA, the CDR3 is TGTGCCAGCAGTCTACGTCGGGGGTCGGAAGCTTTCTTT. Translating gives CASSLRRGSEAFF.

The J gene is TRBJ2-7, the V gene TRBV27; D is possibly TRBD2 (5 bases). CDR1 MNHEY and CDR2 SMNVEV come from the germline V gene (reference sequence). The CDR3 runs 12 residues. The germline V and J ends were trimmed by 8 bases and 7 bases, with 15 bases remaining between them. CDR3 region: CASQDFPNEQYF. CDR3 coding DNA: TGTGCCAGCCAGGACTTCCCCAATGAGCAGTACTTC.

This rearrangement joins TRBV5-1 to TRBJ1-2; D call uncertain. Trimming removed 0 bases from V and 6 bases from J, with 18 bases in between. The CDR3 loop spans 16 amino acids. The germline CDR1 and CDR2 sequences are SGHRS and YFSETQ. The CDR3: CASSLGIAGQDDGYTF. The CDR3 DNA reads as TGCGCCAGCAGCTTGGGGATAGCAGGCCAAGATGATGGCTACACCTTC.

The genes are TRBV20-1 and TRBJ1-2; a weak D match, TRBD1 (5 bases). The germline CDR1 and CDR2 sequences are DFQATT and SNEGSKA (reference sequence). CDR3 length: 12 residues. Trimming stripped 5 bases from V and 4 bases from J, with 11 bases between. The chain's CDR3 is CSARQIPYGYTF. For the CDR3, the DNA is TGCAGTGCTCGACAGATTCCCTATGGCTACACCTTC.

This chain joins TRBV7-9 and TRBJ2-7, with D maybe TRBD2 (6 bases). CDR3 length: 15 amino acids. Germline CDR1 SEHNR, CDR2 FQNEAQ (reference sequence). V was clipped by 5 bases and J by 2 bases, with 16 bases between them. CDR3 sequence (DNA): TGTGCCAGCAGCCCTATAGGCGGGAAGGCCTACGAGCAGTACTTC. It yields the protein CASSPIGGKAYEQYF.

This clonotype was detected many times. Its ends do not fully match the called genes, so a read error is possible. The chain recombines TRBV12-3 or TRBV12-4 with TRBJ2-7, with D unclear. This CDR3 comprises 12 residues. The CDR3 here is CASSLTSYEQYF. In nucleotides, the CDR3 is TGCGCCAGCAGCTTGACATCCTACGAGCAGTACTTC.

V usage is TRBV4-2 and J usage is TRBJ2-4, with TRBD2 matching 10 bases. Germline V gives CDR1 LGHNA, CDR2 YNFKEQ. Trimming at V came to 1 base and at J to 13 bases, leaving 22 bases not matched to a gene. The CDR3 has 19 residues. The CDR3: CASSQGVPAGLAGACEQYF. CDR3 coding DNA: TGTGCCAGCAGCCAAGGGGTTCCAGCAGGGCTAGCGGGAGCCTGTGAGCAGTACTTC.

The rearrangement uses TRBV7-9 and TRBJ2-1, with D unresolved. This CDR3 is built from 14 residues. V lost 5 bases and J lost 9, with 17 bases in between. Germline CDR1 and CDR2: SEHNR and FQNEAQ (reference sequence). The DNA for the CDR3 is TGTGCCAGCAGCCCCCCCCTCGAGGACGCTGAGCAGTTCTTC. This translates into CASSPPLEDAEQFF. The whole variable domain, remainder taken from reference TRBV7-9 and TRBJ2-1, is DTGVSQNPRHKITKRGQNVTFRCDPISEHNRLYWYRQTLGQGPEFLTYFQNEAQLEKSRLLSDRFSAERPKGSFSTLEIQRTEQGDSAMYLCASSPPLEDAEQFFGPGTRLTVL.

The rearrangement joins TRBV3-1 to TRBJ2-1, with 7 nucleotides matching TRBD2. This CDR3 region has 15 residues. Losses at the gene ends were 0 bases for V and 8 bases for J; bases not matched to a gene: 7. Per germline, CDR1 LGHDT and CDR2 YNNKEL (reference sequence). The CDR3 DNA reads as TGTGCCAGCAGCCAAGATCGCGGGAGATTTGATGAGCAGTTCTTC. Its protein product is CASSQDRGRFDEQFF.

This clonotype was counted a few times. The rearrangement uses TRBV20-1 and TRBJ2-3; possibly TRBD2 for D (6 bases). The CDR3 spans 12 residues. Germline V gene sequence: CDR1 DFQATT, CDR2 SNEGSKA (reference sequence). The germline V and J ends were trimmed by 6 bases and 7 bases, with 14 bases remaining between them. The CDR3 nucleotides are TGCAGTGCCAGCCGGGACTCCCATACGCAGTATTTT. Translated: CSASRDSHTQYF.

The chain joins TRBV5-1 to TRBJ2-1; 8 bases match TRBD2. The CDR3 extends over 15 amino acids. The trim removed 0 bases at V and 5 bases at J, leaving 4 bases unmatched. In germline, CDR1 is SGHRS, CDR2 YFSETQ. The CDR3 sequence: CASSLVLAAHNEQFF. CDR3 in DNA: TGCGCCAGCAGCTTGGTACTAGCGGCGCACAATGAGCAGTTCTTC. Full variable domain (remainder filled in from reference TRBV5-1 and TRBJ2-1): KAGVTQTPRYLIKTRGQQVTLSCSPISGHRSVSWYQQTPGQGLQFLFEYFSETQRNKGNFPGRFSGRQFSNSRSEMNVSTLELGDSALYLCASSLVLAAHNEQFFGPGTRLTVL.

This clonotype was detected only a few times. This rearrangement joins TRBV5-1 to TRBJ2-3; a weak D match, TRBD2 (5 bases). V was pared by 0 bases and J by 0 bases, with 8 bases between. CDR3 length equals 15 residues. Germline V CDR1 and CDR2: SGHRS, YFSETQ. CDR3 nucleotides: TGCGCCAGCAGCTTGGGGGAGTCTAGCACAGATACGCAGTATTTT. It is translated as CASSLGESSTDTQYF.

This chain uses TRBV20-1 with TRBJ1-5; D is uncertain. The germline gives CDR1 DFQATT, CDR2 SNEGSKA (reference sequence). V lost 0 bases and J lost 4, with 13 bases in between. The CDR3 runs 15 residues. CDR3 region: CSARDGVYRNQPQHF. For the CDR3, the DNA is TGCAGTGCTAGAGATGGGGTTTACAGAAATCAGCCCCAGCATTTT.

V gene TRBV7-2 combines with J gene TRBJ2-4; 13 nucleotides line up with TRBD2. Germline-derived CDR1 and CDR2 are SGHTA and FQGNSA. The CDR3 is 17 amino acids. V shed 4 bases, J shed 6 bases, and the junction held 9 bases outside the gene matches. The DNA of the CDR3 is TGTGCCAGCAGCTCGCGGACTAGCGGGAGTATAGGAAACATTCAGTACTTC. Its protein is CASSSRTSGSIGNIQYF. The full variable domain, in which reference TRBV7-2 and TRBJ2-4 provide the parts outside the CDR3, is GAGVSQSPSNKVTEKGKDVELRCDPISGHTALYWYRQSLGQGLEFLIYFQGNSAPDKSGLPSDRFSAERTGGSVSTLTIQRTQQEDSAVYLCASSSRTSGSIGNIQYFGAGTRLSVL.

The J gene is TRBJ1-1, the V gene TRBV20-1; no definite D call. The V end was cut by 3 bases, the J end by 3 bases, with 14 bases between. The CDR3 sequence is 14 residues long. Germline V lookup: CDR1 DFQATT, CDR2 SNEGSKA (reference sequence). The CDR3 loop is CSASAGSSDTEAFF. For the CDR3, the DNA is TGCAGTGCTAGTGCAGGCTCTTCCGACACTGAAGCTTTCTTT.

The V call is TRBV5-1, the J call TRBJ2-3, with 9 positions matching TRBD2. Germline lookup yields CDR1 SGHRS and CDR2 YFSETQ. Trimming at V came to 8 bases and at J to 6 bases, leaving 13 bases not matched to a gene. This CDR3 contains 15 residues. DNA of the CDR3: TGCGCCAGTTGCGCTAGCGGGACGGGAGTGGATACGCAGTATTTT. Its protein is CASCASGTGVDTQYF.

The chain combines TRBV2 with TRBJ2-3, with a weak D call TRBD2 (5 bases). The germline V gene has CDR1 SNHLY and CDR2 FYNNEI. The CDR3 spans 12 residues. Trimming removed 6 bases at V and 10 bases at J, with 14 bases between. The CDR3 nucleotides read TGTGCCAGCAGCCAAGCGGCGCAGGCGCAGTATTTT. It is translated as CASSQAAQAQYF.

The chain uses TRBV29-1 and TRBJ1-5; no definite D call. Germline V lookup: CDR1 SQVTM, CDR2 ANQGSEA. The CDR3 has 13 amino acids. V was cut by 8 bases and J by 8 bases, with 19 bases left in between. The CDR3 loop reads CSFIRAAREPQHF. The CDR3 DNA is TGCAGCTTTATTAGGGCGGCGCGGGAGCCCCAGCATTTT.

The V call is TRBV20-1, the J call TRBJ2-5, with 10 bases lining up with TRBD2. Near its end, the DNA agrees better with TRBJ2-7, so the J call may be wrong. Germline CDR1 and CDR2: DFQATT and SNEGSKA (reference sequence). The CDR3 extends over 15 amino acids. In nucleotides, the CDR3 is TGCAGTGCTAGAGCGGTAGCGGGAGGACTCTACGAGCAGTACTTC. Protein sequence: CSARAVAGGLYEQYF.

V is TRBV20-1 and J is TRBJ1-2, with 9 positions matching TRBD1. The J segment lost 3 bases and the V segment lost 6 bases, leaving 11 bases of the junction unmatched. This CDR3 spans 15 amino acids. The germline V gene encodes CDR1 DFQATT and CDR2 SNEGSKA (reference sequence). This CDR3 reads CSALVQGAGDYGYTF. The CDR3 region has the DNA TGCAGTGCCCTTGTACAGGGGGCTGGGGACTATGGCTACACCTTC.

The table lists this clonotype with a few counts. The chain has TRBV4-1 and TRBJ2-1, with D possibly called TRBD1 or TRBD2 (5 bases each). Trimming left V 6 bases short and J 9 bases short, with 9 bases between. Germline lookup yields CDR1 MGHRA and CDR2 YSYEKL. This CDR3 is built from 11 residues. CDR3 bases: TGCGCCAGCAGGTTCGGGACTGAGCAGTTCTTC. It yields the protein CASRFGTEQFF.